A selection of T cell receptor beta chains follows, all from one sample in a study of CD8 T cells in ankylosing spondylitis. TCRdb fed the 5' RACE reads into MiXCR, producing one record per CDR3 protein. The sample carries 250,000 to 350,000 distinct CDR3 sequences, roughly 20% recorded once. Sequencing used blood, either unsorted or a sorted T cell fraction (not recorded which). These receptors all come from a male donor with ankylosing spondylitis or in good health (not recorded which). CDR3s include the opening cysteine and the closing phenylalanine or tryptophan. The D gene is left open where the match is weak. The size entry is marked missing in some rows and otherwise reads once, few, many or a size class.

V: TRBV5-1
D: TRBD1
size: NA
J: TRBJ1-2
DNA: TGCGCCAGCAGCCCCCAGGGGGGTAACTATGACTACACCTTC
CDR3: CASSPQGGNYDYTF

V: TRBV9
D: NA
size: NA
J: TRBJ2-3
DNA: TGTGCCAGCAGCGTAGGTCCCTTAACCACAGATACGCAGTATTTT
CDR3: CASSVGPLTTDTQYF

V: TRBV10-3
D: NA
size: few
J: TRBJ2-3
DNA: TGTGCCATCAGTGGTCAAGATACGCAGTATTTT
CDR3: CAISGQDTQYF

V: TRBV20-1
D: NA
size: few
J: TRBJ2-6
DNA: TGCAGTGCTAGAGCTGCTCCCTCTGGGGCCAACGTCCTGACTTTC
CDR3: CSARAAPSGANVLTF

V: TRBV28
D: TRBD1
size: few
J: TRBJ2-2
DNA: TGTGCCACGGGACAGGGCGGGAACACCGGGGAGCTGTTTTTT
CDR3: CATGQGGNTGELFF

V: TRBV29-1
D: TRBD1
size: NA
J: TRBJ2-2
DNA: TGCAGCGTTATCCCGGGACAGGGGCCTTCCACCGGGGAGCTGTTTTTT
CDR3: CSVIPGQGPSTGELFF

V: TRBV11-2
D: NA
size: NA
J: TRBJ2-5
DNA: TGTGCCAGCAGCTTCCTAGGGGCGGGACAAGAGACCCAGTACTTC
CDR3: CASSFLGAGQETQYF

V: TRBV29-1
D: TRBD2
size: few
J: TRBJ2-3
DNA: TGCAGCGTTACCTTAGCGGGAGGGCTGAATACGCAGTATTTT
CDR3: CSVTLAGGLNTQYF

V: TRBV20-1
D: TRBD1
size: NA
J: TRBJ2-5
DNA: TGCAGTGCCACTACCGACAGGGGCCTGTACCAAGAGACCCAGTACTTC
CDR3: CSATTDRGLYQETQYF

V: TRBV6-1
D: NA
size: NA
J: TRBJ1-2
DNA: TGTGCCAGCAGTGCCGGACTCCTGGGGGGGAACTATGGCTACACCTTC
CDR3: CASSAGLLGGNYGYTF

V: TRBV30
D: TRBD1
size: NA
J: TRBJ1-3
DNA: TGTGCCTGGAGTCTCCCGGGACAGGGCGAAAACACCATATATTTT
CDR3: CAWSLPGQGENTIYF

V: TRBV29-1
D: NA
size: many
J: TRBJ2-3
DNA: TGCAGCGTTGCAGGTATGGGCACAGATACGCAGTATTTT
CDR3: CSVAGMGTDTQYF

V: TRBV9
D: TRBD2
size: NA
J: TRBJ2-2
DNA: TGTGCCAGCAGCGTCGCTAGCGGGTCGACCGTTACCGGGGAGCTGTTTTTT
CDR3: CASSVASGSTVTGELFF

V: TRBV10-3
D: NA
size: few
J: TRBJ1-1
DNA: TGTGCCACCGGTGGCAGGGGAGGGACTGAAGCTTTCTTT
CDR3: CATGGRGGTEAFF

V: TRBV20-1
D: NA
size: few
J: TRBJ2-5
DNA: TGCAGTGCTAGAAGTGGGCAGGGGAGTGGCGAGACCCAGTACTTC
CDR3: CSARSGQGSGETQYF

V: TRBV6-5
D: TRBD2
size: NA
J: TRBJ2-1
DNA: TGTGCCAGCAGTTACTTAGCGGGAGTAGGCAATGAGCAGTTCTTC
CDR3: CASSYLAGVGNEQFF

V: TRBV5-1
D: NA
size: few
J: TRBJ1-4
DNA: TGCGCCAGCAGCTTGGTCGCGGGGAATGAAAAACTGTTTTTT
CDR3: CASSLVAGNEKLFF

V: TRBV11-1
D: TRBD1
size: many
J: TRBJ1-1
DNA: TGTGCCAGCAGCTTGAATGACAGGGACACGAACACTGAAGCTTTCTTT
CDR3: CASSLNDRDTNTEAFF

V: TRBV30
D: TRBD1
size: few
J: TRBJ1-1
DNA: TGTGCCTGGACCCGGGACAGGGTCACTGAAGCTTTCTTT
CDR3: CAWTRDRVTEAFF

V: TRBV27
D: NA
size: NA
J: TRBJ1-1
DNA: TGTGCCAACAGTTTATCCTATAACACTGAAGCTTTCTTT
CDR3: CANSLSYNTEAFF